This T cell receptor (beta chain) was sequenced during a study of radiation and T cells in renal cell carcinoma. V was pared by 6 bases and J by 5 bases, with 5 bases of the junction left unmatched. The CDR3 runs to 14 residues. The germline gives CDR1 LNHDA, CDR2 SQIVND (reference sequence). Time point indicated: baseline pretreatment blood. Specified treatment: 15 Gy SBRT to primary tumor, nephrectomy 4 weeks later. Profiling relied on immunoSEQ multiplex PCR, and the TCRdb table lists in-frame clones only, not all of them. This table has 130,000 to 150,000 clones, about 88% appearing once. This material consisted of blood, taken from a patient whose treatment included radiotherapy and nephrectomy. This receptor was taken from a woman aged 70 to 79 with renal cell carcinoma. The chain is built from TRBV19 and TRBJ2-7; 12 bases agree with TRBD1. The chain's CDR3 is CASRGGQGANEQYF. CDR3 nucleotides: TGTGCCAGTAGGGGGGGACAGGGGGCCAACGAGCAGTACTTC.